This T cell receptor (beta chain) was recorded in a study of T cell responses to AZD1222 COVID-19 vaccine. Broader study findings: Donors, mostly white British, included more females; clonal diversity was possibly underestimated. Two doses of AZD1222 preceded a rise in Spike-specific TCR breadth and depth.

TCRdb's copy holds only in-frame clones and misses some; the assay was immunoSEQ multiplex PCR. Found here are about 140,000 clones, 88% of them singletons; the top ten hold around 3.6%. V was trimmed by 1 base and J by 8 bases, leaving 15 bases between them. The CDR3 sequence is 15 residues long. Per the germline V gene, CDR1 is SEHNR and CDR2 is FQNEAQ (reference sequence). For this clone: Its specificity is unknown.

This chain links TRBV7-9 with TRBJ2-1; D possibly uses TRBD1 or TRBD2 (5 bases each). The material sequenced was peripheral blood, taken on day 0 of AZD1222 vaccination. This clonotype was obtained from an adult in good health. This CDR3 reads CASSLEGRPGDEQFF. CDR3 nucleotide sequence: TGTGCCAGCAGCTTAGAGGGACGGCCCGGCGATGAGCAGTTCTTC.